The 16 T cell receptor beta chains given below trace back to one sample, sequenced in a study of cytomegalovirus exposure and HLA in healthy donors. PCR employed 60 Vbeta and 13 Jbeta primers. The repertoire was sequenced with immunoSEQ multiplex PCR; TCRdb's copy has only in-frame clones and lacks some. This table holds 100,000 to 120,000 clones, roughly 80% found once. The sequencing sample was made of PBMCs. The receptors here all came from a woman aged 25 to 45 in good health and CMV-seropositive.

With respect to this clone: Germline and junction disagree at one end, which may indicate a read error. This sequence joins TRBV7-9 and TRBJ1-2, with unresolved D. This CDR3 contains 13 residues. Germline V CDR1 and CDR2: SEHNR, FQNEAQ (reference sequence). The CDR3 here is CSSSTHGGYGYTF. In DNA, the CDR3 is TGTTCCAGCAGCACCCATGGAGGCTATGGCTACACCTTC.

This chain joins TRBV7-9 and TRBJ1-5, with TRBD1 matching 9 bases. This CDR3 has 17 amino acids. V gave up 5 bases and J gave up 5 bases; unmatched junction bases: 13. Per germline, CDR1 SEHNR and CDR2 FQNEAQ (reference sequence). The CDR3 region has the DNA TGTGCCAGCAGCGTAGGCTCCCGGACAGGGGCCTATCAGCCCCAGCATTTT. It encodes CASSVGSRTGAYQPQHF.

This chain links TRBV7-2 with TRBJ2-5; tentative D call: TRBD2 (7 bases). TRBJ2-7 matches the DNA end more closely, so the J call is doubtful. CDR3 length equals 16 residues. Germline values: CDR1 SGHTA, CDR2 FQGNSA. The DNA for the CDR3 is TGTGCCAGCAGCACAAGGGGGGGCTCGGGGGGATACGAGCAGTACTTC. It yields the protein CASSTRGGSGGYEQYF.

The chain's CDR3 is CASSPPGYEQYF. DNA of the CDR3: TGTGCCAGCAGCCCCCCGGGATACGAGCAGTACTTC. This sequence joins TRBV7-9 and TRBJ2-7; the D gene is possibly TRBD2 (5 bases). V was cut by 5 bases and J by 4 bases, with 9 bases left in between. Germline V gives CDR1 SEHNR, CDR2 FQNEAQ (reference sequence). CDR3 size: 12 residues.

The chain links TRBV11-2 to TRBJ1-1; 8 bases are shared with TRBD1. The trim removed 2 bases at V and 1 base at J, leaving 0 bases unmatched. Germline CDR1 is SGHAT and CDR2 is FQNNGV. The CDR3 has 14 amino acids. For the CDR3, the DNA is TGTGCCAGCAGCTTACAGGGGGCGAACACTGAAGCTTTCTTT. This encodes CASSLQGANTEAFF.

The chain links TRBV19 to TRBJ2-1, with 8 nucleotides matching TRBD2. Losses at the gene ends were 4 bases for V and 7 bases for J; bases not matched to a gene: 9. The length of the CDR3 is 15 residues. The germline V gene has CDR1 LNHDA and CDR2 SQIVND (reference sequence). For the CDR3, the DNA is TGTGCCAGTAGTAATACCGGGACTAGAGGTAATGAGCAGTTCTTC. Translating it yields CASSNTGTRGNEQFF.

This clone was observed a handful of times. This chain joins TRBV19 and TRBJ2-5; 8 bases line up with TRBD1. The germline V gene encodes CDR1 LNHDA and CDR2 SQIVND (reference sequence). V was pared by 5 bases and J by 5 bases, with 7 bases of the junction left unmatched. This CDR3 has 14 residues. CDR3 residues: CASSASTGDETQYF. The CDR3 DNA reads TGTGCCAGTAGTGCGTCGACAGGGGATGAGACCCAGTACTTC.

V and J are TRBV2 and TRBJ2-7; D is possibly TRBD1 (6 bases). V was clipped by 4 bases and J by 5 bases, with 18 bases between them. Per germline, CDR1 SNHLY and CDR2 FYNNEI. This CDR3 has 15 amino acids. CDR3 sequence: CASSARKGVRHEQYF. In nucleotides, the CDR3 is TGTGCCAGCAGTGCCCGAAAGGGGGTTCGGCACGAGCAGTACTTC. The full variable domain, completed using reference TRBV2 and TRBJ2-7, is EPEVTQTPSHQVTQMGQEVILRCVPISNHLYFYWYRQILGQKVEFLVSFYNNEISEKSEIFDDQFSVERPDGSNFTLKIRSTKLEDSAMYFCASSARKGVRHEQYFGPGTRLTVT.

This chain connects TRBV5-1 to TRBJ1-1; D gene ambiguous. The CDR3 totals 15 residues. Germline-derived CDR1 and CDR2 are SGHRS and YFSETQ. Trimming took off 0 bases at V and 0 bases at J, with 9 bases between the two ends. CDR3 nucleotide sequence: TGCGCCAGCAGCTTGGGCAGAAATATGAACACTGAAGCTTTCTTT. It codes for CASSLGRNMNTEAFF. Together with reference TRBV5-1 and TRBJ1-1, the CDR3 gives the full variable domain: KAGVTQTPRYLIKTRGQQVTLSCSPISGHRSVSWYQQTPGQGLQFLFEYFSETQRNKGNFPGRFSGRQFSNSRSEMNVSTLELGDSALYLCASSLGRNMNTEAFFGQGTRLTVV.

This clone was counted only a few times. J is TRBJ1-4 and V is TRBV15, with D possibly TRBD1 on 5 matching bases. Trimming stripped 1 base from V and 8 bases from J, with 14 bases between. This CDR3 has 15 amino acids. Germline V gene lookup returns CDR1 LNHNV and CDR2 YYDKDF (reference sequence). DNA for the CDR3: TGTGCCACCAGCAGAGGGTCGGGGGAGGACGAAAAACTGTTTTTT. It translates to CATSRGSGEDEKLFF.

The rearrangement joins TRBV10-2 to TRBJ1-3; D is unclear. Germline assignment: CDR1 WSHSY and CDR2 SAAADI. V lost 6 bases and J 0 bases, leaving 9 bases between the germline ends. CDR3 length: 14 amino acids. This CDR3 is CASRETNSGNTIYF. The CDR3 nucleotides are TGCGCCAGCAGGGAGACAAACTCTGGAAACACCATATATTTT.

The chain uses TRBV5-4 and TRBJ2-7, with D possibly TRBD2 on 5 matching bases. Trimming left V 4 bases short and J 6 bases short, with 11 bases between. There are 12 residues in the CDR3. The germline V gene encodes CDR1 SGHNT and CDR2 YYREEE (reference sequence). CDR3 loop: CASSAGRGEQYF. CDR3 in DNA: TGTGCCAGCAGCGCCGGTCGGGGCGAGCAGTACTTC.

This chain links TRBV7-3 with TRBJ2-1; 13 nucleotides line up with TRBD2. The CDR3 totals 16 residues. The germline CDR1 and CDR2 sequences are SGHTA and FQGTGA. Trimming took 5 bases from V and 6 from J; bases not matched to a gene: 7. This CDR3 is CASSLTRLAGGNEQFF. CDR3 bases: TGTGCCAGCAGCCTTACGCGACTAGCGGGAGGCAATGAGCAGTTCTTC. Full variable domain (rest looked up from reference TRBV7-3 and TRBJ2-1): GAGVSQTPSNKVTEKGKYVELRCDPISGHTALYWYRQSLGQGPEFLIYFQGTGAADDSGLPNDRFFAVRPEGSVSTLKIQRTERGDSAVYLCASSLTRLAGGNEQFFGPGTRLTVL.

This rearrangement joins TRBV6-6 to TRBJ1-1; D gene ambiguous. CDR3 length: 13 residues. Trimming cost V 0 bases and J 8 bases, with 10 bases left between them. Germline-derived CDR1 and CDR2 are MNHNY and SVGAGI (reference sequence). CDR3 nucleotide sequence: TGTGCCAGCAGTTACTCAGGCGGCCCGGAAGCTTTCTTT. It translates to CASSYSGGPEAFF.

The chain uses TRBV6-1 and TRBJ2-7; 9 nucleotides line up with TRBD1. Germline-derived CDR1 and CDR2 are MNHNS and SASEGT. The CDR3 has 15 amino acids. Losses at the gene ends were 3 bases for V and 0 bases for J; bases not matched to a gene: 3. The CDR3 here is CASSETQGASYEQYF. CDR3 DNA sequence: TGTGCCAGCAGTGAGACACAGGGGGCCTCCTACGAGCAGTACTTC.

The rearrangement links TRBV5-1 to TRBJ2-5; perhaps TRBD1 as D (5 bases). This CDR3 contains 14 residues. The germline V gene encodes CDR1 SGHRS and CDR2 YFSETQ. V was pared by 0 bases and J by 5 bases, with 11 bases between. CDR3 in amino acids: CASSLEGRRETQYF. CDR3 DNA: TGCGCCAGCAGCTTGGAGGGGCGCAGGGAGACCCAGTACTTC.